The rows below give T cell receptor beta chains drawn from one sample of a study of blood T cell repertoires in COVID-19. Sequencing was performed with immunoSEQ multiplex PCR; in TCRdb, only in-frame clones are kept and a portion is missing. Of roughly 230,000 clones in the sample, around four fifths were seen once. Material: peripheral blood. The source of these receptors is a man between 40 and 49 years old with active or convalescent COVID-19. The CDR3 runs from the conserved cysteine through the conserved F or W. A D gene is named only where the DNA matches it firmly. The size of a clone is reported for some rows only, either as once, few or many, or as a class for expanded clones.

D gene: -
clone size: -
J gene: TRBJ1-5
V gene: TRBV6-6
CDR3 protein: CASSSNQGNNQPQHF
CDR3 DNA: TGTGCCAGCAGCAGTAATCAGGGAAACAATCAGCCCCAGCATTTT

D gene: TRBD1
clone size: -
J gene: TRBJ1-5
V gene: TRBV28
CDR3 protein: CASSPLTGDGQPQHF
CDR3 DNA: TGTGCCAGCAGTCCACTCACAGGGGATGGGCAGCCCCAGCATTTT

D gene: TRBD1
clone size: -
J gene: TRBJ2-2
V gene: TRBV4-2
CDR3 protein: CASSRDRGGNTGELFF
CDR3 DNA: TGTGCCAGCAGCCGCGACAGGGGAGGGAACACCGGGGAGCTGTTTTTT

D gene: TRBD1
clone size: few
J gene: TRBJ1-6
V gene: TRBV7-9
CDR3 protein: CASSRTGVSPLHF
CDR3 DNA: TGTGCCAGCAGCCGGACAGGGGTCTCACCCCTCCACTTT

D gene: -
clone size: once
J gene: TRBJ2-1
V gene: TRBV12-3/TRBV12-4
CDR3 protein: CASSLFRNEQFF
CDR3 DNA: TGTGCCAGCAGTTTATTTCGGAATGAGCAGTTCTTC

D gene: -
clone size: -
J gene: TRBJ2-7
V gene: TRBV11-2
CDR3 protein: CASSLGRRAYEQYF
CDR3 DNA: TGTGCCAGCAGCTTAGGGAGACGGGCCTACGAGCAGTACTTC

D gene: -
clone size: -
J gene: TRBJ1-1
V gene: TRBV6-5
CDR3 protein: CASRVERMNTEAFF
CDR3 DNA: TGTGCCAGCAGAGTGGAGCGAATGAACACTGAAGCTTTCTTT

D gene: -
clone size: -
J gene: TRBJ2-2
V gene: TRBV10-3
CDR3 protein: CATQGGATTTGELFF
CDR3 DNA: TGTGCCACCCAAGGTGGGGCTACAACAACCGGGGAGCTGTTTTTT

D gene: -
clone size: -
J gene: TRBJ1-2
V gene: TRBV5-1
CDR3 protein: CASSLGGSGYTF
CDR3 DNA: TGCGCCAGCAGCTTGGGAGGGTCTGGCTACACCTTC

D gene: TRBD1
clone size: -
J gene: TRBJ1-5
V gene: TRBV24-1
CDR3 protein: CAISPGQGARQPQHF
CDR3 DNA: TGTGCCATCTCCCCGGGACAGGGGGCGAGGCAGCCCCAGCATTTT

D gene: TRBD1
clone size: -
J gene: TRBJ1-4
V gene: TRBV6-5
CDR3 protein: CASSSGQDEKLFF
CDR3 DNA: TGTGCCAGCAGCTCAGGACAGGATGAAAAACTGTTTTTT

D gene: TRBD1
clone size: -
J gene: TRBJ1-2
V gene: TRBV28
CDR3 protein: CASSSNGQGLYGYTF
CDR3 DNA: TGTGCCAGCAGTTCCAACGGACAGGGCCTCTATGGCTACACCTTC

D gene: TRBD1
clone size: -
J gene: TRBJ1-1
V gene: TRBV6-5
CDR3 protein: CASRLDRVNTEAFF
CDR3 DNA: TGTGCCAGCAGGCTCGACAGGGTGAACACTGAAGCTTTCTTT

D gene: -
clone size: few
J gene: TRBJ1-2
V gene: TRBV12-3/TRBV12-4
CDR3 protein: CATARGLGYTF
CDR3 DNA: TGTGCCACCGCAAGAGGACTTGGCTACACCTTC

D gene: -
clone size: -
J gene: TRBJ1-1
V gene: TRBV9
CDR3 protein: CASSVGANTEAFF
CDR3 DNA: TGTGCCAGCAGCGTTGGGGCCAACACTGAAGCTTTCTTT

D gene: -
clone size: -
J gene: TRBJ1-6
V gene: TRBV7-2
CDR3 protein: CASSLDGRVSPLHF
CDR3 DNA: TGTGCCAGCAGCTTAGATGGGAGGGTTTCACCCCTCCACTTT

D gene: TRBD1
clone size: many
J gene: TRBJ2-1
V gene: TRBV2
CDR3 protein: CASRGGGQAYNEQFF
CDR3 DNA: TGTGCCAGCAGGGGCGGAGGACAGGCCTACAATGAGCAGTTCTTC

D gene: -
clone size: -
J gene: TRBJ2-5
V gene: TRBV15
CDR3 protein: CATSRDRGTQYF
CDR3 DNA: TGTGCCACCAGCAGAGATAGGGGGACCCAGTACTTC

D gene: -
clone size: -
J gene: TRBJ1-4
V gene: TRBV3-1/TRBV3-2
CDR3 protein: CASKDSANEKLFF
CDR3 DNA: TGTGCCAGCAAAGACAGTGCTAATGAAAAACTGTTTTTT

D gene: -
clone size: once
J gene: TRBJ2-7
V gene: TRBV11-2
CDR3 protein: CASSNDSPYEQYF
CDR3 DNA: TGTGCCAGCAGCAATGACAGCCCCTACGAGCAGTACTTC

D gene: TRBD2
clone size: -
J gene: TRBJ2-1
V gene: TRBV4-2
CDR3 protein: CASSQHEGTRGVNEQFF
CDR3 DNA: TGTGCCAGCAGCCAACATGAAGGGACTAGGGGTGTCAATGAGCAGTTCTTC

D gene: -
clone size: -
J gene: TRBJ2-5
V gene: TRBV5-6
CDR3 protein: CASSYRWDFQETQYF
CDR3 DNA: TGTGCCAGCAGCTACCGGTGGGACTTTCAAGAGACCCAGTACTTC

D gene: TRBD1
clone size: -
J gene: TRBJ1-4
V gene: TRBV12-5
CDR3 protein: CASGLGTGNEKLFF
CDR3 DNA: TGTGCTAGTGGTTTGGGGACAGGGAATGAAAAACTGTTTTTT

D gene: -
clone size: -
J gene: TRBJ2-2
V gene: TRBV30
CDR3 protein: CAGSGGRWTTGELFF
CDR3 DNA: TGTGCCGGCTCAGGGGGGAGATGGACCACCGGGGAGCTGTTTTTT

D gene: -
clone size: -
J gene: TRBJ1-6
V gene: TRBV6-2/TRBV6-3
CDR3 protein: CASSYGQLDSPLHF
CDR3 DNA: TGTGCCAGCAGTTATGGACAGCTAGATTCACCCCTCCACTTT

D gene: -
clone size: -
J gene: TRBJ1-2
V gene: TRBV11-2
CDR3 protein: CASSFRGDVMYGYTF
CDR3 DNA: TGTGCCAGCAGCTTTAGGGGTGACGTGATGTATGGCTACACCTTC

D gene: -
clone size: few
J gene: TRBJ1-6
V gene: TRBV27
CDR3 protein: CASSLVVGNGFSPLHF
CDR3 DNA: TGTGCCAGCAGTTTAGTAGTCGGGAACGGTTTTTCACCCCTCCACTTT

D gene: -
clone size: -
J gene: TRBJ1-1
V gene: TRBV2
CDR3 protein: CAGEGDTEAFF
CDR3 DNA: TGTGCCGGGGAGGGGGACACTGAAGCTTTCTTT

D gene: -
clone size: -
J gene: TRBJ2-6
V gene: TRBV7-9
CDR3 protein: CASSRGQAGANVLTF
CDR3 DNA: TGTGCCAGCAGCCGGGGACAAGCTGGGGCCAACGTCCTGACTTTC

D gene: -
clone size: -
J gene: TRBJ1-2
V gene: TRBV21-1
CDR3 protein: CAVRDRHYGYTF
CDR3 DNA: TGTGCCGTGAGGGACAGACATTATGGCTACACCTTC

D gene: -
clone size: -
J gene: TRBJ1-1
V gene: TRBV11-3
CDR3 protein: CASSLNTEAFF
CDR3 DNA: TGTGCCAGCAGCCTTAACACTGAAGCTTTCTTT

D gene: -
clone size: -
J gene: TRBJ1-6
V gene: TRBV2
CDR3 protein: CASLGQNSPLHF
CDR3 DNA: TGTGCCAGCCTCGGACAGAATTCACCCCTCCACTTT

D gene: -
clone size: once
J gene: TRBJ1-1
V gene: TRBV7-9
CDR3 protein: CASSLGAGHTEAFF
CDR3 DNA: TGTGCCAGCAGCTTAGGGGCAGGGCACACTGAAGCTTTCTTT

D gene: TRBD1
clone size: -
J gene: TRBJ1-2
V gene: TRBV11-2
CDR3 protein: CASSRLRGENYGYTF
CDR3 DNA: TGTGCCAGCAGCCGTCTCAGGGGGGAAAACTATGGCTACACCTTC

D gene: -
clone size: -
J gene: TRBJ1-2
V gene: TRBV6-1
CDR3 protein: CASSEVVQGIYGYTF
CDR3 DNA: TGTGCCAGCAGTGAAGTTGTTCAGGGAATCTATGGCTACACCTTC

D gene: -
clone size: -
J gene: TRBJ1-2
V gene: TRBV24-1
CDR3 protein: CATRQGNDYGYTF
CDR3 DNA: TGTGCCACCAGGCAGGGTAACGACTATGGCTACACCTTC

D gene: -
clone size: -
J gene: TRBJ1-6
V gene: TRBV18
CDR3 protein: CASSPGGDNSPLHF
CDR3 DNA: TGTGCCAGCTCACCCGGTGGAGATAATTCACCCCTCCACTTT

D gene: -
clone size: -
J gene: TRBJ2-5
V gene: TRBV7-9
CDR3 protein: CASSFTGGPGETQYF
CDR3 DNA: TGTGCCAGCAGCTTCACCGGAGGGCCTGGGGAGACCCAGTACTTC

D gene: TRBD2
clone size: -
J gene: TRBJ2-3
V gene: TRBV6-5
CDR3 protein: CASIDRGVPGDTQYF
CDR3 DNA: TGTGCCAGCATCGATCGGGGGGTTCCCGGAGATACGCAGTATTTT

D gene: -
clone size: -
J gene: TRBJ2-2
V gene: TRBV6-5
CDR3 protein: CASSHLVTGELFF
CDR3 DNA: TGTGCCAGCAGCCACTTAGTAACCGGGGAGCTGTTTTTT